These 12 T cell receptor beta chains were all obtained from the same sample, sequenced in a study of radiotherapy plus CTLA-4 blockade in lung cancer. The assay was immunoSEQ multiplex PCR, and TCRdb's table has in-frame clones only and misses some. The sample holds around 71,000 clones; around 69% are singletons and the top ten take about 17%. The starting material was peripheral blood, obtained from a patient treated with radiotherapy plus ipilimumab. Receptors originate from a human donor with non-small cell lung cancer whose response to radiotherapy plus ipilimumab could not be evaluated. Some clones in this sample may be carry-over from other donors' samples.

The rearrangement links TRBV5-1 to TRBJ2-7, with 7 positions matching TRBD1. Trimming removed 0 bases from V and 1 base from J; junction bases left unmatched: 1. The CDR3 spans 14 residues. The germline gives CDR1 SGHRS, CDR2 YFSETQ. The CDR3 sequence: CASSLVGQSYEQYF. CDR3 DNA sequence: TGCGCCAGCAGCTTGGTGGGACAGTCCTACGAGCAGTACTTC.

In DNA form, the CDR3 reads TGTGCCAGCTCACCTCCCCGACAGGGGGCACAAGAGCAGTTCTTC. Its translation: CASSPPRQGAQEQFF. This sequence joins TRBV18 and TRBJ2-1; 10 positions match TRBD1. Per germline, CDR1 KGHSH and CDR2 LQKENI. V lost 3 bases, J lost 10 bases, and 9 bases stayed unmatched. The CDR3 is 15 amino acids.

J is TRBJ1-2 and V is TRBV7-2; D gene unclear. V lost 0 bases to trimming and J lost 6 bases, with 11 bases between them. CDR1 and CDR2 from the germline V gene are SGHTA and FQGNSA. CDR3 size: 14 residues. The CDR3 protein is CASSLALAVHGYTF. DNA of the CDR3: TGTGCCAGCAGCTTAGCGTTGGCAGTCCATGGCTACACCTTC.

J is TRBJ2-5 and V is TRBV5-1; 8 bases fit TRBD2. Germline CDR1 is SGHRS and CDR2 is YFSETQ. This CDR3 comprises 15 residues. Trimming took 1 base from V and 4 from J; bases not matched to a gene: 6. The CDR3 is CASSLRAGGGETQYF. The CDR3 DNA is TGCGCCAGCAGCTTGCGCGCGGGGGGAGGAGAGACCCAGTACTTC.

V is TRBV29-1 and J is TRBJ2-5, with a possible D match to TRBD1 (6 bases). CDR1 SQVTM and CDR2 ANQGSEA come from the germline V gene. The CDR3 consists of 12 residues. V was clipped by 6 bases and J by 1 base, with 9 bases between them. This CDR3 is CSVADSQETQYF. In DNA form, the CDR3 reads TGCAGCGTAGCGGACAGCCAAGAGACCCAGTACTTC. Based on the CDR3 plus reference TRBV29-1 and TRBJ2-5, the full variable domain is SAVISQKPSRDICQRGTSLTIQCQVDSQVTMMFWYRQQPGQSLTLIATANQGSEATYESGFVIDKFPISRPNLTFSTLTVSNMSPEDSSIYLCSVADSQETQYFGPGTRLLVL.

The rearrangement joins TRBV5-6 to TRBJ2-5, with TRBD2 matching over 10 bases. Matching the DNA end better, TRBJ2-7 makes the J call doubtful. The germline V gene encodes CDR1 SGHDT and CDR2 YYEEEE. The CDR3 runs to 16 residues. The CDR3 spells CASSFRGLADPYEQYF. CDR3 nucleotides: TGTGCCAGCAGCTTTCGCGGACTAGCGGATCCCTACGAGCAGTACTTC.

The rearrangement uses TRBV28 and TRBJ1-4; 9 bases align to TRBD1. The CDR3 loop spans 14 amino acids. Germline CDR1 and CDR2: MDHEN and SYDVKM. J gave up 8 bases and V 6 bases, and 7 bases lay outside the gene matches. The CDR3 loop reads CASRSGTGHEKLFF. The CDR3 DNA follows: TGTGCCAGCAGGTCCGGGACAGGGCACGAAAAACTGTTTTTT.

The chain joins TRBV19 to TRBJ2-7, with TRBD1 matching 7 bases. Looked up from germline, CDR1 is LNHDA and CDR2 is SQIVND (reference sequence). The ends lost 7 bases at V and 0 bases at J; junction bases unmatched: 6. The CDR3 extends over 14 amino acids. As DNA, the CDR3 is TGTGCCAGTACCCCGGACAGGAGCTCCTACGAGCAGTACTTC. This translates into CASTPDRSSYEQYF.

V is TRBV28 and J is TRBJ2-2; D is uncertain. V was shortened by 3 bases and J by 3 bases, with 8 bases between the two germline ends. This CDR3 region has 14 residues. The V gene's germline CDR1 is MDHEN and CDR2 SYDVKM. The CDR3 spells CASSFSGDTGELFF. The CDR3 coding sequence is TGTGCCAGCAGTTTTTCCGGAGACACCGGGGAGCTGTTTTTT.

The CDR3 nucleotides are TGTGCCAGCAGCACAGGGACGGCCTATGGCTACACCTTC. Translation: CASSTGTAYGYTF. The chain recombines TRBV11-2 with TRBJ1-2; tentative D call: TRBD1 (6 bases). This CDR3 contains 13 residues. Trimming removed 5 bases at V and 4 bases at J, with 11 bases between. From germline, CDR1 is SGHAT and CDR2 FQNNGV. The whole variable domain, remainder taken from reference TRBV11-2 and TRBJ1-2, is EAGVAQSPRYKIIEKRQSVAFWCNPISGHATLYWYQQILGQGPKLLIQFQNNGVVDDSQLPKDRFSAERLKGVDSTLKIQPAKLEDSAVYLCASSTGTAYGYTFGSGTRLTVV.

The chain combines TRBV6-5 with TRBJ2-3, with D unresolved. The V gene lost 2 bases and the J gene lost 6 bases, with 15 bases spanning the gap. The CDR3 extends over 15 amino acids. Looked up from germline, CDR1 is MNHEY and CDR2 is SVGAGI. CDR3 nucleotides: TGTGCCAGCAGTTACGGCTTCAGTCCGAAGGATACGCAGTATTTT. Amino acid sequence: CASSYGFSPKDTQYF.

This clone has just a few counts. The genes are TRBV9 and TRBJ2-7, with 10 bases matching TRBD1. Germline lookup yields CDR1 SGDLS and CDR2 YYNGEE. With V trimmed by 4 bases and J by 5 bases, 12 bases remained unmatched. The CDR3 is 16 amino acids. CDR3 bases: TGTGCCAGCAGCTTAGGGGACGGGACAGGGGTCAACGAGCAGTACTTC. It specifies CASSLGDGTGVNEQYF.